This T cell receptor (beta chain) was observed in a study of response to subunit inactivated influenza vaccine listed by TCRdb under 2018. Regarding the complete study: To follow how T cells responded to a trivalent subunit inactivated influenza vaccine, the researchers relied on deep quantitative profiling of the T cell receptor repertoire. On the study overall, not on this receptor specifically: The authors suggested that each seasonal influenza vaccination may recruit only a limited number of new T cells.

The receptor library was made with RT-PCR. The run used an Illumina HiSeq 2500. TCRdb trimmed public reads at Q25 via fastp, called clones via MiXCR and kept in-frame beta chains. Merged by CDR3 protein, the rows form single entries marked with the most common genes and DNA. A total of more than 500,000 distinct CDR3 sequences appear in this sample, approximately 10% of them only once. Around 10% of the sample is in the top ten clones. According to the germline V gene, CDR1 reads SGHTA and CDR2 reads FQGNSA. The CDR3 covers 16 residues, taking in both the cysteine and the phenylalanine. The kept DNA is CDR3 alone, 48 bases in frame from the first base. V is trimmed back by 0 bases and J by 6 bases, and the junction contains 8 bases that no gene match accounts for. This clonotype was seen a few times. The clone's antigen remains unknown. Within one base of it there is no much larger clone, and no base qualities were kept.

These data also featured in a second study, about T cells expressing NK-cell markers. The second study's authors report: The TCR beta cDNA libraries were made using 5'RACE template switching, a step that added both a universal primer site and unique molecular identifiers. In sorted CD3+CD56+NKG2C+, CD3+CD56+NKG2C- and CD3+CD56-NKG2C+ T-cell subsets from several donors, TCR beta-chain repertoires were profiled. Seven of the eight sequenced donors were HCMV-seropositive and one was HCMV-seronegative. To restrict sorting to alphabetaTCR-expressing T cells, an anti-gammadeltaTCR antibody was added in several experiments. In more than 5 donors, the dominant CD3+CD56+NKG2C+ clonotypes ranked among the top 10 CD8+ clonotypes, making up roughly 1.0-7.0% of CD8+ T cells. Those dominant clonotypes were again the most abundant among CD3+CD56-NKG2C+ cells in a handful of donors, at about 25-60.1%. It remained unclear whether the expanded NKG2C-expressing T cell clones were specific for HCMV antigens. All eight donors whose samples were sequenced were randomly selected healthy volunteers, three of them men and five women. HCMV-specific IgG was detected in serum with a commercial ELISA kit to determine HCMV serostatus. Ficoll density gradient centrifugation was used to isolate peripheral blood mononuclear cells from blood. For more than five donors, bulk peripheral blood T-cell repertoires were also sequenced from unsorted PBMC. cDNA synthesis was primed from the TCR beta constant segment, followed by two successive PCR amplification steps. Sequencing of the libraries produced 2 x 150 bp reads on Illumina HiSeq 2000/2500, MiSeq or NextSeq. MIGEC was used to demultiplex reads and group the reads by UMI, and MiTCR was used to assemble and quantify clonotypes. Only TCR cDNA sequences supported by at least two reads were kept to exclude erroneous sequences. The tcR package was used for downstream repertoire analysis, and clonotypes were matched across fractions by CDR3 nucleotide sequence plus V segment. Antigen specificity was annotated against VDJdb with VDJmatch, allowing one amino acid substitution in CDR3.

The chain links TRBV7-2 with TRBJ1-2; TRBD1 aligns with 9 central bases. This clonotype was sampled from a man aged 50-60 years who received an inactivated influenza vaccine. Donor details come from another sample of the same person, matched by shared clones. The input for sequencing was PBMCs from blood, taken on the day of vaccination. In nucleotides, the sequence is TGTGCCAGCAGCTTAGCGCTGGACAGGGGATCGGATGGCTACACCTTC. This yields the protein CASSLALDRGSDGYTF.